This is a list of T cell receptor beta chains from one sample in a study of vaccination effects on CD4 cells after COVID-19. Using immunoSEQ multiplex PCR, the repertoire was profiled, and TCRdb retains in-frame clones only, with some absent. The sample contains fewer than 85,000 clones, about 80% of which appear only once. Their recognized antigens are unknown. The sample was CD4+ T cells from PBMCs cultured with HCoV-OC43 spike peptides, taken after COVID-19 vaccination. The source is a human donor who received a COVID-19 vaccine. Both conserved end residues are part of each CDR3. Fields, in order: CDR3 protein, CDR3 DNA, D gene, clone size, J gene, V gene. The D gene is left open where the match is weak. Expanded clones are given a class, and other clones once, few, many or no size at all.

CDR3aa: CASSQGTGLLGELFF
CDR3nt: TGCGCCAGCAGCCAAGGGACAGGTCTCCTCGGGGAGCTGTTTTTT
d_gene: TRBD1
abundance: few
j_gene: TRBJ2-2
v_gene: TRBV4-1

CDR3aa: CASSPQTGYNEQFF
CDR3nt: TGTGCCAGCAGCCCTCAGACGGGTTACAATGAGCAGTTCTTC
d_gene: NA
abundance: NA
j_gene: TRBJ2-1
v_gene: TRBV7-2

CDR3aa: CASSQDLTGHSTGELFF
CDR3nt: TGCGCCAGCAGCCAAGATCTGACAGGGCATAGCACCGGGGAGCTGTTTTTT
d_gene: TRBD1
abundance: NA
j_gene: TRBJ2-2
v_gene: TRBV4-3

CDR3aa: CASSFSGGALADTQYF
CDR3nt: TGTGCCAGCAGCTTTAGCGGGGGGGCCTTAGCAGATACGCAGTATTTT
d_gene: TRBD2
abundance: NA
j_gene: TRBJ2-3
v_gene: TRBV5-4

CDR3aa: CASSLRTSGGALTNEQFF
CDR3nt: TGTGCCAGCAGCTTAAGGACTAGCGGGGGGGCCCTCACCAATGAGCAGTTCTTC
d_gene: TRBD2
abundance: NA
j_gene: TRBJ2-1
v_gene: TRBV7-2

CDR3aa: CAWGGRRVDYGYTF
CDR3nt: TGTGCCTGGGGGGGCCGCAGGGTTGACTATGGCTACACCTTC
d_gene: NA
abundance: NA
j_gene: TRBJ1-2
v_gene: TRBV30

CDR3aa: CASSSGPSGMDTQYF
CDR3nt: TGCGCCAGCAGCTCAGGACCCTCGGGCATGGATACGCAGTATTTT
d_gene: NA
abundance: NA
j_gene: TRBJ2-3
v_gene: TRBV4-1

CDR3aa: CASSAQQNTEAFF
CDR3nt: TGTGCCAGCAGCGCCCAACAAAACACTGAAGCTTTCTTT
d_gene: NA
abundance: NA
j_gene: TRBJ1-1
v_gene: TRBV7-2

CDR3aa: CASSPAHQETQYF
CDR3nt: TGTGCCAGCTCACCGGCACACCAAGAGACCCAGTACTTC
d_gene: NA
abundance: NA
j_gene: TRBJ2-5
v_gene: TRBV18

CDR3aa: CASSREAGFSYGYTF
CDR3nt: TGTGCCAGCAGTAGGGAAGCCGGATTTTCCTATGGCTACACCTTC
d_gene: NA
abundance: once
j_gene: TRBJ1-2
v_gene: TRBV6-2/TRBV6-3

CDR3aa: CASSWDRDNTEAFF
CDR3nt: TGTGCCAGCAGCTGGGACAGGGATAACACTGAAGCTTTCTTT
d_gene: TRBD1
abundance: NA
j_gene: TRBJ1-1
v_gene: TRBV2

CDR3aa: CATSDTDNQPQHF
CDR3nt: TGTGCCACCAGTGATACGGATAATCAGCCCCAGCATTTT
d_gene: NA
abundance: NA
j_gene: TRBJ1-5
v_gene: TRBV24-1

CDR3aa: CASSVAPGGRGQETQYF
CDR3nt: TGTGCCAGCAGCGTAGCTCCGGGGGGGCGAGGCCAAGAGACCCAGTACTTC
d_gene: TRBD2
abundance: NA
j_gene: TRBJ2-5
v_gene: TRBV9

CDR3aa: CASSYGDKTYNEQFF
CDR3nt: TGTGCCAGCAGCTACGGGGACAAAACCTACAATGAGCAGTTCTTC
d_gene: NA
abundance: NA
j_gene: TRBJ2-1
v_gene: TRBV11-3

CDR3aa: CASSALRELFF
CDR3nt: TGTGCCAGCAGTGCGCTTAGGGAACTGTTTTTT
d_gene: NA
abundance: NA
j_gene: TRBJ1-4
v_gene: TRBV2

CDR3aa: CASSLTPVMGLGELFF
CDR3nt: TGTGCCAGCAGCTTAACCCCTGTGATGGGGCTCGGGGAGCTGTTTTTT
d_gene: NA
abundance: NA
j_gene: TRBJ2-2
v_gene: TRBV5-5

CDR3aa: CASSFDGQYNSPLHF
CDR3nt: TGCGCCAGCAGCTTCGACGGACAGTATAATTCACCCCTCCACTTT
d_gene: NA
abundance: NA
j_gene: TRBJ1-6
v_gene: TRBV5-1

CDR3aa: CASSLRADLWDTEAFF
CDR3nt: TGTGCCAGCTCCCTTAGGGCAGACCTCTGGGACACTGAAGCTTTCTTT
d_gene: NA
abundance: NA
j_gene: TRBJ1-1
v_gene: TRBV18

CDR3aa: CASSTQGGQPQHF
CDR3nt: TGTGCCAGCAGCACTCAGGGGGGTCAGCCCCAGCATTTT
d_gene: TRBD1
abundance: NA
j_gene: TRBJ1-5
v_gene: TRBV6-2/TRBV6-3

CDR3aa: CASSPWGNSPLHF
CDR3nt: TGTGCCAGCAGCCCGTGGGGGAATTCACCCCTCCACTTT
d_gene: NA
abundance: NA
j_gene: TRBJ1-6
v_gene: TRBV12-3/TRBV12-4

CDR3aa: CASTKGGPGELFF
CDR3nt: TGTGCCAGCACCAAGGGGGGTCCCGGGGAGCTGTTTTTT
d_gene: NA
abundance: NA
j_gene: TRBJ2-2
v_gene: TRBV9

CDR3aa: CASSGLERLLTDTQYF
CDR3nt: TGTGCCAGCTCCGGACTAGAGCGGCTCCTCACAGATACGCAGTATTTT
d_gene: TRBD2
abundance: NA
j_gene: TRBJ2-3
v_gene: TRBV18

CDR3aa: CASGQGNSPLHF
CDR3nt: TGTGCCAGTGGGCAGGGTAATTCACCCCTCCACTTT
d_gene: NA
abundance: NA
j_gene: TRBJ1-6
v_gene: TRBV19

CDR3aa: CASSLSMGGQAFF
CDR3nt: TGTGCCAGCAGCTTATCCATGGGGGGCCAAGCTTTCTTT
d_gene: NA
abundance: NA
j_gene: TRBJ1-1
v_gene: TRBV5-4

CDR3aa: CASSFNSGNTIYF
CDR3nt: TGTGCCAGCAGCTTTAACTCTGGAAACACCATATATTTT
d_gene: NA
abundance: NA
j_gene: TRBJ1-3
v_gene: TRBV7-3

CDR3aa: CASSAGLDRETQYF
CDR3nt: TGTGCCAGCAGCGCCGGGCTCGATCGGGAGACCCAGTACTTC
d_gene: NA
abundance: NA
j_gene: TRBJ2-5
v_gene: TRBV13

CDR3aa: CASSEGGRGGYTF
CDR3nt: TGTGCCAGCAGTGAAGGGGGGAGGGGAGGCTACACCTTC
d_gene: NA
abundance: NA
j_gene: TRBJ1-2
v_gene: TRBV6-1

CDR3aa: CASRREENSYGYTF
CDR3nt: TGTGCCAGCAGGCGGGAGGAGAACAGCTATGGCTACACCTTC
d_gene: NA
abundance: NA
j_gene: TRBJ1-2
v_gene: TRBV2

CDR3aa: CASSPDLSGANVLTF
CDR3nt: TGTGCCAGCAGCCCGGACCTCTCTGGGGCCAACGTCCTGACTTTC
d_gene: NA
abundance: NA
j_gene: TRBJ2-6
v_gene: TRBV5-4

CDR3aa: CASTRLEVNTEAFF
CDR3nt: TGTGCCAGCACCCGCCTTGAGGTGAACACTGAAGCTTTCTTT
d_gene: NA
abundance: NA
j_gene: TRBJ1-1
v_gene: TRBV25-1

CDR3aa: CASSPTRAGTEAFF
CDR3nt: TGTGCCAGCTCACCGACCCGGGCGGGCACTGAAGCTTTCTTT
d_gene: NA
abundance: NA
j_gene: TRBJ1-1
v_gene: TRBV18

CDR3aa: CASTLGHQYNEQFF
CDR3nt: TGTGCCAGCACCCTGGGACATCAGTACAATGAGCAGTTCTTC
d_gene: NA
abundance: NA
j_gene: TRBJ2-1
v_gene: TRBV7-2

CDR3aa: CASGPGQGQFF
CDR3nt: TGTGCCAGCGGACCGGGACAGGGGCAGTTCTTC
d_gene: TRBD1
abundance: NA
j_gene: TRBJ2-1
v_gene: TRBV11-2

CDR3aa: CSASGGLLNQPQHF
CDR3nt: TGCAGTGCTAGTGGTGGTCTACTCAATCAGCCCCAGCATTTT
d_gene: NA
abundance: NA
j_gene: TRBJ1-5
v_gene: TRBV20-1

CDR3aa: CAISGGTSGHNLDTQYF
CDR3nt: TGTGCCATCAGTGGGGGGACTAGCGGGCACAATTTAGATACGCAGTATTTT
d_gene: TRBD2
abundance: once
j_gene: TRBJ2-3
v_gene: TRBV10-3

CDR3aa: CASSLVGPQRYF
CDR3nt: TGTGCCAGCAGTTTAGTGGGACCTCAGAGGTACTTC
d_gene: NA
abundance: NA
j_gene: TRBJ2-4
v_gene: TRBV12-3/TRBV12-4

CDR3aa: CASSSPNQENQYF
CDR3nt: TGTGCCAGCAGCTCACCAAATCAGGAAAACCAGTACTTC
d_gene: NA
abundance: NA
j_gene: TRBJ2-5
v_gene: TRBV7-2

CDR3aa: CASSLQGGDTQYF
CDR3nt: TGTGCCAGTAGTTTACAGGGGGGGGATACGCAGTATTTT
d_gene: NA
abundance: NA
j_gene: TRBJ2-3
v_gene: TRBV19

CDR3aa: CATSDPGRNTGELFF
CDR3nt: TGTGCCACCAGTGATCCGGGTCGGAACACCGGGGAGCTGTTTTTT
d_gene: NA
abundance: NA
j_gene: TRBJ2-2
v_gene: TRBV24-1

CDR3aa: CASSFRGESQPQHF
CDR3nt: TGTGCCAGCAGTTTTCGGGGGGAGAGTCAGCCCCAGCATTTT
d_gene: NA
abundance: NA
j_gene: TRBJ1-5
v_gene: TRBV27

CDR3aa: CASSAEQGTDNSPLHF
CDR3nt: TGTGCCAGCAGCGCCGAACAGGGGACGGATAATTCACCCCTCCACTTT
d_gene: TRBD1
abundance: NA
j_gene: TRBJ1-6
v_gene: TRBV9

CDR3aa: CAWSGGDTQYF
CDR3nt: TGTGCCTGGAGTGGAGGTGATACGCAGTATTTT
d_gene: NA
abundance: once
j_gene: TRBJ2-3
v_gene: TRBV30

CDR3aa: CASSLRDRNTEAFF
CDR3nt: TGTGCCAGCAGCTTACGTGACAGAAACACTGAAGCTTTCTTT
d_gene: NA
abundance: few
j_gene: TRBJ1-1
v_gene: TRBV7-9

CDR3aa: CASAGGLNEKLFF
CDR3nt: TGTGCCAGCGCCGGGGGACTTAATGAAAAACTGTTTTTT
d_gene: NA
abundance: NA
j_gene: TRBJ1-4
v_gene: TRBV6-5

CDR3aa: CASSSWTANNSPLHF
CDR3nt: TGTGCCAGCAGCTCTTGGACAGCCAATAATTCACCCCTCCACTTT
d_gene: NA
abundance: NA
j_gene: TRBJ1-6
v_gene: TRBV7-9

CDR3aa: CASSIMGRETQYF
CDR3nt: TGTGCCAGTAGTATAATGGGGCGAGAGACCCAGTACTTC
d_gene: NA
abundance: NA
j_gene: TRBJ2-5
v_gene: TRBV19

CDR3aa: CASSLSGRASSYNSPLHF
CDR3nt: TGTGCCAGCAGCTTAAGTGGAAGGGCCAGCTCCTATAATTCACCCCTCCACTTT
d_gene: NA
abundance: few
j_gene: TRBJ1-6
v_gene: TRBV7-9

CDR3aa: CASSTGQGEAFF
CDR3nt: TGTGCCAGTAGTACTGGACAGGGTGAAGCTTTCTTT
d_gene: TRBD1
abundance: few
j_gene: TRBJ1-1
v_gene: TRBV19

CDR3aa: CASSPRGSGTGELFF
CDR3nt: TGTGCCAGCTCACCCAGGGGTTCGGGCACCGGGGAGCTGTTTTTT
d_gene: NA
abundance: NA
j_gene: TRBJ2-2
v_gene: TRBV18

CDR3aa: CASSLVWQTLNTEAFF
CDR3nt: TGTGCCAGCAGCTTGGTCTGGCAGACTCTGAACACTGAAGCTTTCTTT
d_gene: NA
abundance: NA
j_gene: TRBJ1-1
v_gene: TRBV5-6

CDR3aa: CASSFLLSGTGVSPLHF
CDR3nt: TGTGCCAGCAGCTTCCTTTTATCCGGGACAGGGGTTTCACCCCTCCACTTT
d_gene: TRBD1
abundance: few
j_gene: TRBJ1-6
v_gene: TRBV5-6

CDR3aa: CASSLRALAGGNEQFF
CDR3nt: TGTGCCAGCAGCCTGCGAGCACTAGCGGGGGGCAATGAGCAGTTCTTC
d_gene: TRBD2
abundance: NA
j_gene: TRBJ2-1
v_gene: TRBV14

CDR3aa: CASSIRETQYF
CDR3nt: TGTGCCAGCTCAATCAGGGAGACCCAGTACTTC
d_gene: NA
abundance: NA
j_gene: TRBJ2-5
v_gene: TRBV18

CDR3aa: CASSLNPVQGAGEKLFF
CDR3nt: TGCGCCAGCAGCTTGAACCCCGTACAGGGGGCGGGGGAAAAACTGTTTTTT
d_gene: TRBD1
abundance: NA
j_gene: TRBJ1-4
v_gene: TRBV5-1